The present T cell receptor beta chain was sequenced within a study of blood T cell repertoires in COVID-19. Study-level background: The United States, Italy and Spain supplied acute and convalescent COVID-19 samples. Sample material is recorded as cDNA or gDNA derived from T cells, B-cell-depleted T cells, or PBMCs.

The germline V and J ends were trimmed by 0 bases and 7 bases, with 7 bases remaining between them. The germline V gene encodes CDR1 LGHDT and CDR2 YNNKEL (reference sequence). The CDR3 sequence is 12 residues long. Concerning this clone itself: The same CDR3 also results from other DNA sequences found in this sample.

Original handling: Amplification from reference gene primers served as the basis for estimated nucleated cell counts. Clones were read by immunoSEQ multiplex PCR, and TCRdb kept only the in-frame ones, dropping some. V and J calls and clone size are those listed in that table; D and trimming were worked out from the DNA. Seen here are around 200,000 clones, 65% to 85% observed once, and the top ten hold roughly 2.9%. This sequence originates from a man aged 45 to 65 with active or convalescent COVID-19. The chain uses TRBV3-1 (or the pseudogene TRBV3-2) and TRBJ2-7; D is unclear. The sample was peripheral blood. The CDR3 loop reads CASSQDAGEQYF. The CDR3 DNA follows: TGTGCCAGCAGCCAAGATGCAGGTGAGCAGTACTTC.